A selection of T cell receptor beta chains follows, all from one sample in a study of blood T cell repertoires in COVID-19. TCRdb's copy holds only in-frame clones and misses some; the assay was immunoSEQ multiplex PCR. The table lists 300,000 to 400,000 clones, around 83% of them singletons, with approximately 3.1% in the top ten. The material sequenced was peripheral blood. The source of these receptors is a man aged 30-40 years with active or convalescent COVID-19. The CDR3 runs from the conserved cysteine through the conserved F or W.

TRBV4-1	TRBJ2-1	CASSQGGQPSYNEQFF
TRBV3-1/TRBV3-2	TRBJ2-1	CASSQYRFF
TRBV4-3	TRBJ1-5	CASSLDRVGNQPQHF
TRBV9	TRBJ2-2	CASSVVAGGWGELFF
TRBV11-1	TRBJ2-1	CASSFRLAGSNEQFF
TRBV7-3	TRBJ2-3	CASSPSAAEDTQYF
TRBV5-1	TRBJ2-3	CASSSGLAGGPATDTQYF
TRBV11-2	TRBJ2-1	CASSLAPGLYNEQFF
TRBV7-2	TRBJ2-3	CASSLVASSTDTQYF
TRBV20-1	TRBJ1-2	CSARSHYGYTF
TRBV5-4	TRBJ1-3	CASSYYGSSGNTIYF
TRBV7-2	TRBJ2-7	CASSLARGKWFEQYF
TRBV6-5	TRBJ2-4	CATFKASGNIQYF
TRBV30	TRBJ2-5	CAWSVGGGRVGETQYF
TRBV6-5	TRBJ2-3	CASSSPMAGEVDTQYF
TRBV4-1	TRBJ2-5	CASSQVRGETQYF
TRBV4-2	TRBJ1-2	CASSQSTGKSNYGYTF
TRBV12-3/TRBV12-4	TRBJ2-5	CASSLAGQKSQYF
TRBV10-3	TRBJ2-3	CAISESLRQDTQYF
TRBV7-2	TRBJ2-1	CASSVFEASDEQFF
TRBV29-1	TRBJ2-1	CSSSPATRNEQFF
TRBV30	TRBJ2-4	CAWTRGMGSGNIQYF
TRBV4-2	TRBJ2-7	CASSQEAEGYEQYF
TRBV6-5	TRBJ2-7	CASSYQGESQYF
TRBV7-8	TRBJ1-4	CASSSRQLLTNEKLFF
TRBV7-8	TRBJ1-3	CASSYPPGTGNTIYF
TRBV7-9	TRBJ2-5	CASIELVETQYF